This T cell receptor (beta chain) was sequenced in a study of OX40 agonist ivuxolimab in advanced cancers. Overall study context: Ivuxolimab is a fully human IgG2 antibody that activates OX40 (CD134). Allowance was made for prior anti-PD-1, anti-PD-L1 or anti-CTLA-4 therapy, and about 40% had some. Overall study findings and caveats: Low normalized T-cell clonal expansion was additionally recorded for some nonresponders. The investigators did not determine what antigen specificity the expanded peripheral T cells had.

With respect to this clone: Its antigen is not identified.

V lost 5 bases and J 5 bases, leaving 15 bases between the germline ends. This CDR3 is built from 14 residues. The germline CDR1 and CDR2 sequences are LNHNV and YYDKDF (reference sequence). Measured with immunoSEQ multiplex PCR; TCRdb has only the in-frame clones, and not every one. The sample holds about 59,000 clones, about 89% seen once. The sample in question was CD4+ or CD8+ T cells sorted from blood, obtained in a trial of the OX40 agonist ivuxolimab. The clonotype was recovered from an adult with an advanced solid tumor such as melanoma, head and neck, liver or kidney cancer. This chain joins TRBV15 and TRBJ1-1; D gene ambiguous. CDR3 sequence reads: CATSGRLALTEAFF. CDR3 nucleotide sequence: TGTGCCACCAGCGGACGCCTGGCGCTGACTGAAGCTTTCTTT.